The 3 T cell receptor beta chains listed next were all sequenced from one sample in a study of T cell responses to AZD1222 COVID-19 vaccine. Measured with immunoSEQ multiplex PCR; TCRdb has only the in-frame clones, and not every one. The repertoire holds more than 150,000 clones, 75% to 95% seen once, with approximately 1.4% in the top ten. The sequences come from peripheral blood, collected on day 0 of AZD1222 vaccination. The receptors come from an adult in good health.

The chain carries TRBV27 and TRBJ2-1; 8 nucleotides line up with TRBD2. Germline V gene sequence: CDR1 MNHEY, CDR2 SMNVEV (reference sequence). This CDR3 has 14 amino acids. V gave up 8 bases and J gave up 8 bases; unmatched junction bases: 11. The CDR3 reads CASSRTGGPDEQFF. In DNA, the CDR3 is TGTGCCAGCTCCCGTACGGGGGGGCCGGATGAGCAGTTCTTC.

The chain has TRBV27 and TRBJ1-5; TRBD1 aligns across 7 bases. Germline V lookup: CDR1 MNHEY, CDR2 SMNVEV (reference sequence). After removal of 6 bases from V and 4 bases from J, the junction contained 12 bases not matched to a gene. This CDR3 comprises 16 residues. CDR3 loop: CASSHGYRGPNQPQHF. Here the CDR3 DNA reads TGTGCCAGCAGCCACGGGTACAGGGGCCCTAATCAGCCCCAGCATTTT.

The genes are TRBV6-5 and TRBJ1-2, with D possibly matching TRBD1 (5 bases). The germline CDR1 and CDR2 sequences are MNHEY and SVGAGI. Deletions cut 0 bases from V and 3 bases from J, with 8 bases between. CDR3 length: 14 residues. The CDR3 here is CASSYSKGDYGYTF. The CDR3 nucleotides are TGTGCCAGCAGTTACTCGAAAGGGGACTATGGCTACACCTTC.